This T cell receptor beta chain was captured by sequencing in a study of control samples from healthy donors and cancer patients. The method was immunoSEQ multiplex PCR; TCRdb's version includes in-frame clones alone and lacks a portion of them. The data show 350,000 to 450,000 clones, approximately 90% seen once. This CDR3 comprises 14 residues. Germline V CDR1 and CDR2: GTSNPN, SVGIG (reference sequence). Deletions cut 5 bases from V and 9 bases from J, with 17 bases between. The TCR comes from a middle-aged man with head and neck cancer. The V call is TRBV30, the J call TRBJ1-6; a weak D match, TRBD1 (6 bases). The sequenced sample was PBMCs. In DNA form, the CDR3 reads TGTGCCTGGGGACAGACACGAGGGGGTTCACCCCTCCACTTT. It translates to CAWGQTRGGSPLHF.